Each of the 26 T cell receptor beta chains below was sequenced from the same sample in a study of T-cell memory formation after mild COVID-19. TCRdb processed the 5' RACE reads anew with MiXCR; each CDR3 protein has one entry. The sample holds 200,000 to 250,000 distinct CDR3 sequences, more than 8% seen once. The sequenced sample consisted of PBMCs or a T cell subset sorted from them (not recorded which). These receptors originate from a man between 18 and 29 years old who had mild COVID-19 (a few samples of this study predate the infection). Cell type and time point are not known.

V gene TRBV6-2 or TRBV6-3 combines with J gene TRBJ1-2, with 9 nucleotides matching TRBD1. In germline, CDR1 is MNHEY, CDR2 SVGEGT. This CDR3 region has 14 residues. J was trimmed by 6 bases and V by 4 bases; bases with no gene match: 6. The CDR3 region is CASSFTTGGHGYTF. DNA of the CDR3: TGTGCCAGCAGTTTCACTACAGGGGGCCATGGCTACACCTTC.

The chain uses TRBV7-9 and TRBJ2-7; perhaps TRBD1 as D (5 bases). The V end lost 1 base, the J end lost 4 bases, and 11 bases lay between the germline ends. This CDR3 spans 14 amino acids. Germline V CDR1 and CDR2: SEHNR, FQNEAQ (reference sequence). Written as DNA, the CDR3 is TGTGCCAGCAGCTTAGGCGGACACAATTACGAGCAGTACTTC. Amino acid sequence: CASSLGGHNYEQYF.

This clonotype was seen at least ten times. The gene calls are TRBV12-3 or TRBV12-4 and TRBJ2-7; maybe TRBD2 (5 bases). Deletions cut 4 bases from V and 4 bases from J, with 11 bases between. CDR3 length: 13 amino acids. For the CDR3, the DNA is TGTGCCAGCAGTTGGAGAAGGAGGTACGAGCAGTACTTC. Amino acids: CASSWRRRYEQYF.

This clonotype was seen at least ten times. The chain is built from TRBV6-6 and TRBJ2-2; D is uncertain. CDR1 and CDR2 (germline): MNHNY, SVGAGI (reference sequence). This CDR3 is 15 amino acids long. Trimming took off 6 bases at V and 11 bases at J, with 22 bases between the two ends. The CDR3 coding sequence is TGTGCCAGCAGCACCGCAGGAGCTACACCGGCTGAGCTGTTTTTT. This translates into CASSTAGATPAELFF.

This clonotype was observed a single time. This chain links TRBV2 with TRBJ1-1, with D possibly matching TRBD1 (6 bases). V lost 2 bases and J 1 base, leaving 8 bases between the germline ends. The CDR3 length is 14 residues. Looked up from germline, CDR1 is SNHLY and CDR2 is FYNNEI. Here the CDR3 DNA reads TGTGCCAGCAGTGAAAACAGGGCGAACACTGAAGCTTTCTTT. Amino acid sequence: CASSENRANTEAFF.

This clonotype was recorded many times. The V gene is TRBV12-3 or TRBV12-4, the J gene TRBJ1-1, with 8 bases that match TRBD1. This CDR3 has 12 residues. V was pared by 8 bases and J by 3 bases, with 2 bases of the junction left unmatched. CDR3 in amino acids: CASAGGYTEAFF. The CDR3 region has the DNA TGTGCCAGCGCAGGGGGCTACACTGAAGCTTTCTTT.

This clonotype was observed many times. The chain has TRBV7-8 and TRBJ2-5; D tentatively fits TRBD1 or TRBD2 (6 bases each). V lost 4 bases, J lost 5 bases, and 17 bases lay in between. Germline CDR1 reads SGHVS; CDR2 reads FQNEAQ. There are 15 residues in the CDR3. This CDR3 reads CASSSLGGSGETQYF. The CDR3 DNA is TGTGCCAGCAGCTCCCTGGGGGGCAGCGGGGAGACCCAGTACTTC.

As for this clonotype: A read error may account for a junction end that differs from germline. The rearrangement uses TRBV7-2 and TRBJ1-1; unclear D gene. This CDR3 is 12 amino acids long. The germline V gene has CDR1 SGHTA and CDR2 FQGNSA. For the CDR3, the DNA is TGTGCCAGCAGCTTCCGCCAGGCCCAGCGGATCTTT. Residues: CASSFRQAQRIF.

This clonotype turned up a few times. The chain links TRBV5-1 to TRBJ1-2; 9 bases line up with TRBD1. The CDR3 covers 15 residues. Germline CDR1 and CDR2: SGHRS and YFSETQ. J was trimmed by 5 bases and V by 0 bases; bases with no gene match: 5. The CDR3 nucleotides read TGCGCCAGCAGCTTGGACAGGGGGCGCGGATATGGCTACACCTTC. It codes for CASSLDRGRGYGYTF.

This clonotype was counted a few times. The chain uses TRBV6-2 or TRBV6-3 and TRBJ1-1, with 7 bases aligning to TRBD1. After removal of 6 bases from V and 1 base from J, the junction contained 8 bases not matched to a gene. Looked up from germline, CDR1 is MNHEY and CDR2 is SVGEGT. The CDR3 length is 15 residues. DNA of the CDR3: TGTGCCAGCAGCCTACGGGGACAGAAGAACACTGAAGCTTTCTTT. Translation gives CASSLRGQKNTEAFF.

The CDR3 bases are TGTGCCAGCAGCTATATGGGACAGGGAGCCTACAATGAGCAGTTCTTC. This translates into CASSYMGQGAYNEQFF. The V and J genes are TRBV7-9 and TRBJ2-1; 9 bases map to TRBD1. The CDR3 spans 16 residues. The J segment lost 2 bases and the V segment lost 4 bases, leaving 6 bases of the junction unmatched. Germline values: CDR1 SEHNR, CDR2 FQNEAQ (reference sequence).

The chain uses TRBV7-9 and TRBJ2-6; D is ambiguous. V lost 5 bases and J 0 bases, leaving 11 bases between the germline ends. Germline lookup yields CDR1 SEHNR and CDR2 FQNEAQ (reference sequence). The CDR3 totals 16 residues. DNA of the CDR3: TGTGCCAGCAGCCCAACGACCCGCTCTGGGGCCAACGTCCTGACTTTC. Translating gives CASSPTTRSGANVLTF.

There are a few counts of this clonotype. This chain joins TRBV29-1 and TRBJ1-4; 9 positions agree with TRBD1. The CDR3 extends over 13 amino acids. Germline trimming cut 7 bases from V and 5 bases from J; bases unmatched to any gene: 5. The germline V gene encodes CDR1 SQVTM and CDR2 ANQGSEA. CDR3 region: CSAATGGNEKLFF. For the CDR3, the DNA is TGCAGCGCAGCGACAGGGGGAAATGAAAAACTGTTTTTT.

The chain has TRBV20-1 and TRBJ2-2, with D maybe TRBD2 (5 bases). Trimming removed 0 bases from V and 6 bases from J, with 14 bases in between. The CDR3 sequence is 15 residues long. The germline V gene has CDR1 DFQATT and CDR2 SNEGSKA (reference sequence). CDR3 loop: CSARDPSGKAGELFF. As DNA, the CDR3 is TGCAGTGCTAGAGATCCGTCCGGGAAGGCCGGGGAGCTGTTTTTT.

This clonotype has just a few counts. Here the CDR3 reads CASRGGTTSTDTQYF. CDR3 bases: TGCGCCAGCAGGGGTGGGACTACAAGCACAGATACGCAGTATTTT. The rearrangement uses TRBV4-1 and TRBJ2-3; 7 nucleotides match TRBD2. With 6 bases clipped from V and 0 bases from J, the junction kept 6 bases outside the gene matches. From germline, CDR1 is MGHRA and CDR2 YSYEKL. This CDR3 is 15 amino acids long.

This clonotype was counted at least ten times. The chain combines TRBV5-1 with TRBJ2-7, with a weak D call TRBD1 (6 bases). Germline V gene data show CDR1 as SGHRS and CDR2 as YFSETQ. V lost 4 bases and J 4 bases, leaving 15 bases between the germline ends. This CDR3 comprises 14 residues. CDR3 coding DNA: TGCGCCAGCAGCCTTACCGGGACAAATTACGAGCAGTACTTC. Its translation is CASSLTGTNYEQYF.

At least ten counts were recorded for this clonotype. V is TRBV9 and J is TRBJ1-4, with D uncertain. V lost 4 bases and J lost 8, with 18 bases in between. CDR1 SGDLS and CDR2 YYNGEE come from the germline V gene. The CDR3 covers 15 residues. The CDR3 loop reads CASSRGKGAGEKLFF. In DNA form, the CDR3 reads TGTGCCAGCAGCAGAGGGAAGGGAGCTGGGGAAAAACTGTTTTTT.

The gene calls are TRBV6-6 and TRBJ1-2, with D perhaps matching TRBD1 (5 bases). This CDR3 has 15 residues. The germline V and J ends were trimmed by 6 bases and 6 bases, with 20 bases remaining between them. Looked up from germline, CDR1 is MNHNY and CDR2 is SVGAGI (reference sequence). The CDR3 loop reads CASSLSTWGSDGYTF. Written as DNA, the CDR3 is TGTGCCAGCAGCCTCTCGACATGGGGGTCGGATGGCTACACCTTC.

V and J are TRBV7-2 and TRBJ2-5; TRBD1 matches 7 bases. V lost 6 bases and J lost 1; bases outside the gene matches: 5. The CDR3 has 14 amino acids. Germline values: CDR1 SGHTA, CDR2 FQGNSA. CDR3 sequence: CASRPDRSQETQYF. CDR3 DNA: TGTGCCAGCAGACCGGACAGGAGCCAAGAGACCCAGTACTTC.

This sequence joins TRBV4-3 and TRBJ2-2, with 8 positions matching TRBD1. Germline-derived CDR1 and CDR2 are LGHNA and YSLEER. The CDR3 consists of 14 residues. The V segment lost 4 bases and the J segment 6 bases; nucleotides outside the gene matches: 4. CDR3 DNA sequence: TGCGCCAGCAGCCCAGACAGGGGTTCCGGGGAGCTGTTTTTT. This codes for CASSPDRGSGELFF.

The genes are TRBV28 and TRBJ2-3; TRBD1 matches at 7 bases. CDR3 size: 13 residues. Germline lookup yields CDR1 MDHEN and CDR2 SYDVKM. V lost 5 bases and J lost 4; bases outside the gene matches: 3. The DNA of the CDR3 is TGTGCCAGCAGTAACAGGGGCGCAGATACGCAGTATTTT. This encodes CASSNRGADTQYF.

This clonotype was found a few times. This chain links TRBV7-8 with TRBJ2-5, with a weak D call TRBD1 (6 bases). Germline CDR1 is SGHVS and CDR2 is FQNEAQ. V was trimmed by 1 base and J by 5 bases, leaving 14 bases between them. The CDR3 loop spans 15 amino acids. CDR3 sequence reads: CASSLVGRGAETQYF. DNA of the CDR3: TGTGCCAGCAGCTTAGTTGGCAGGGGAGCCGAGACCCAGTACTTC.

The J gene is TRBJ1-2, the V gene TRBV12-3 or TRBV12-4, with D possibly being TRBD1 (5 bases). This CDR3 is 13 amino acids long. The ends were cut back, 6 bases at V and 7 bases at J, with 15 bases in the middle. The CDR3 is CASSRDSASGYTF. The CDR3 DNA is TGTGCCAGCAGCCGGGACTCAGCCAGTGGCTACACCTTC.

This chain links TRBV7-6 with TRBJ2-3, with D possibly being TRBD2 (5 bases). Trimming took 5 bases from V and 5 from J, leaving 14 bases between them. The germline V gene encodes CDR1 SGHVS and CDR2 FNYEAQ. This CDR3 has 14 amino acids. Here the CDR3 reads CASSRLPEVDTQYF. The CDR3 nucleotides are TGTGCCAGCAGCCGCTTGCCGGAGGTAGATACGCAGTATTTT. The variable domain in full, with the rest retrieved from reference TRBV7-6 and TRBJ2-3, is GAGVSQSPRYKVTKRGQDVALRCDPISGHVSLYWYRQALGQGPEFLTYFNYEAQQDKSGLPNDRFSAERPEGSISTLTIQRTEQRDSAMYRCASSRLPEVDTQYFGPGTRLTVL.

This clonotype has a handful of counts. In DNA, the CDR3 is TGCGCCAGCAGCCATATTAAGGACCGCGGGGAGCTGTTTTTT. This codes for CASSHIKDRGELFF. The chain links TRBV4-1 to TRBJ2-2, with unresolved D. Germline CDR1 and CDR2: MGHRA and YSYEKL. Trimming took 3 bases from V and 7 from J, leaving 12 bases between them. The CDR3 is 14 residues long.

This chain connects TRBV20-1 to TRBJ1-1; TRBD1 is a possible D gene (6 bases). CDR1 is DFQATT and CDR2 is SNEGSKA in the germline V gene (reference sequence). This CDR3 has 13 residues. The V and J ends lost 6 bases and 1 base respectively, with 12 bases between them. The CDR3 bases are TGCAGTGCATCACAGGGAGCGAACACTGAAGCTTTCTTT. Translation: CSASQGANTEAFF.